This TCR beta chain was sequenced during a study of identical twins. TCRdb analysed the 5' RACE reads with MiXCR anew, one entry per CDR3 protein. The table records hundreds of thousands of distinct CDR3 sequences, around 6.8% of them present only once. This CDR3 contains 12 residues. The germline gives CDR1 SGHDN, CDR2 FVKESK. Trimming pared 3 bases from V and 8 bases from J, leaving 10 bases between. The sample also formed part of further work on yellow fever vaccine responses in identical twins.

The material sequenced was memory (CD45RO+) T cells sorted from blood. This sequence was found in a woman aged 18 to 35 in good health. The J gene is TRBJ1-1, the V gene TRBV14, with D unresolved. The CDR3 DNA follows: TGTGCCAGCAGCCAGCTCAGGACCGAAGCTTTCTTT. This gives the protein CASSQLRTEAFF.